The present T cell receptor (beta chain) was sequenced within a study of blood T cell repertoires in COVID-19. Study summary: Spain, Italy and the United States supplied samples that represented acute and convalescent COVID-19. Nucleic acid was either cDNA or gDNA, and it came from T cells, B-cell-depleted T cells, or PBMCs.

The Seattle patients, enrolled during active infection, were followed longitudinally. The CDR3 covers 12 residues. Looked up from germline, CDR1 is DFQATT and CDR2 is SNEGSKA (reference sequence). Trimming pared 3 bases from V and 4 bases from J, leaving 9 bases between. Original methodology: The authors estimated nucleated cell counts from reference gene primer amplification. Clones were sequenced by immunoSEQ multiplex PCR, and TCRdb holds only the in-frame ones, with some missing. For V, J and clone size, that table is used; D and trimming come from the DNA. The data show 170,000 or so clones, roughly 89% seen once.

The sequence was obtained from a woman aged 70 to 79 with COVID-19, enrolled during active disease. Material for sequencing was peripheral blood. The chain recombines TRBV20-1 with TRBJ1-2; D not certain. The CDR3 loop reads CSASRTSYGYTF. DNA of the CDR3: TGCAGTGCTAGTCGTACAAGCTATGGCTACACCTTC.